This is a list of T cell receptor beta chains from one sample in a study of T cell responses to AZD1222 COVID-19 vaccine. The protocol was immunoSEQ multiplex PCR, while the TCRdb copy is restricted to in-frame clones and leaves out a portion. The data contain about 160,000 clones, 85% to 95% of them singletons. The sample here was peripheral blood, taken on day 0 of AZD1222 vaccination. These receptors originate from an adult in good health. Each CDR3 is given with its conserved first and last residue. Expanded clones get a size class; other rows say once, few or many, or leave the size out.

CASSTRGGVNTEAFF	TRBJ1-1	TRBV6-5	-
CATSDLRDRVNGYTF	TRBJ1-2	TRBV24-1	-
CASLPVGGNTEAFF	TRBJ1-1	TRBV19	-
CASSVAGEGTGELFF	TRBJ2-2	TRBV27	few
CASSRTTGSSGWDGYTF	TRBJ1-2	TRBV3-1/TRBV3-2	-
CASSPIGRNTIYF	TRBJ1-3	TRBV11-2	-
CASSPDDRASAETQYF	TRBJ2-5	TRBV18	-
CASSYRWGGPETQYF	TRBJ2-5	TRBV6-5	-
CASSINNQPQHF	TRBJ1-5	TRBV19	-
CASLGALPTDTQYF	TRBJ2-3	TRBV28	-
CASSQAGLSGLTYNEQFF	TRBJ2-1	TRBV3-1/TRBV3-2	-
CASSYPLAGVGTVYNEQFF	TRBJ2-1	TRBV6-2/TRBV6-3	-
CSASTGDGQPQHF	TRBJ1-5	TRBV20-1	-
CASSKVGRGRFGYTF	TRBJ1-2	TRBV21-1	-
CASSLAAGRNEKLFF	TRBJ1-4	TRBV7-2	-
CASSLSSGDWQPQHF	TRBJ1-5	TRBV7-2	-
CASTPGAGGYETQYF	TRBJ2-5	TRBV3-1/TRBV3-2	-
CASSPPSRTEAFF	TRBJ1-1	TRBV7-9	-
CASSSPDRWDGYTF	TRBJ1-2	TRBV28	-
CASSGSPDRGNQPQHF	TRBJ1-5	TRBV10-1	-
CASNRGASSGANVLTF	TRBJ2-6	TRBV19	-
CASSLADRARGEKLFF	TRBJ1-4	TRBV11-2	-
CASRTARGNEKLFF	TRBJ1-4	TRBV19	-
CASSPAVGGGYGYTF	TRBJ1-2	TRBV19	-
CASDPGLEQPQHF	TRBJ1-5	TRBV2	-
CASSRVQGRAFF	TRBJ1-1	TRBV7-2	-
CASSLVNAPFGQRGYTEAFF	TRBJ1-1	TRBV5-5	few